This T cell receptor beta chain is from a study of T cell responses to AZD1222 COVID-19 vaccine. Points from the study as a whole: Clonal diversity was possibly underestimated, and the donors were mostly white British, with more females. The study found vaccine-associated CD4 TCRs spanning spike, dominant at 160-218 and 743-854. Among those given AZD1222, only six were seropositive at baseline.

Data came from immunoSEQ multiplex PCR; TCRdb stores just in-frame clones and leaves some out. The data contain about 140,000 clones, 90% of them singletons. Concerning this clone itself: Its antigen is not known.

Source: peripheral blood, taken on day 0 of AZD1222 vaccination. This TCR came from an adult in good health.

The CDR3 reads CASSYAGPDTQYF. The CDR3 coding sequence is TGCGCCAGCAGCTACGCGGGCCCAGATACGCAGTATTTT. This rearrangement joins TRBV5-1 to TRBJ2-3; perhaps TRBD2 as D (5 bases). This CDR3 spans 13 amino acids. Germline V gene lookup returns CDR1 SGHRS and CDR2 YFSETQ. Trimming stripped 3 bases from V and 4 bases from J, with 9 bases between.